Shown below are 13 T cell receptor beta chains from a single sample sequenced in a study of cytomegalovirus exposure and HLA in healthy donors. Both 60 Vbeta primers and 13 Jbeta primers went into the PCR. The repertoire was sequenced with immunoSEQ multiplex PCR; TCRdb's copy has only in-frame clones and lacks some. Among approximately 160,000 clones listed, 75% to 85% were seen once. Sequencing was carried out using PBMCs. The receptors stem from a woman aged 18-29 years in good health and CMV-seronegative.

The V gene is TRBV7-9, the J gene TRBJ1-4, with TRBD1 identical over 8 bases. This CDR3 has 15 amino acids. Germline-derived CDR1 and CDR2 are SEHNR and FQNEAQ (reference sequence). V lost 3 bases, J lost 4 bases, and 4 bases stayed unmatched. Here the CDR3 reads CASSLGQAYNEKLFF. CDR3 coding DNA: TGTGCCAGCAGCTTGGGACAGGCGTATAATGAAAAACTGTTTTTT.

This clone was found once. This sequence joins TRBV6-5 and TRBJ2-1; TRBD2 might be the D (5 bases). The CDR3 spans 13 residues. Germline values: CDR1 MNHEY, CDR2 SVGAGI. Trimming took 0 bases from V and 15 from J, leaving 15 bases between them. The CDR3 bases are TGTGCCAGCAGTTACTCAGTGGGAGCGGCGCGGTTCTTC. Encoded protein: CASSYSVGAARFF.

The chain combines TRBV7-6 with TRBJ2-5; D call uncertain. This CDR3 comprises 13 residues. V lost 2 bases to trimming and J lost 5 bases, with 9 bases between them. Germline V lookup: CDR1 SGHVS, CDR2 FNYEAQ. The DNA for the CDR3 is TGTGCCAGCAGCTTAAATTGGGCGGAGACCCAGTACTTC. It is translated as CASSLNWAETQYF.

V gene TRBV6-1 combines with J gene TRBJ1-1; 7 bases align to TRBD1. The CDR3 sequence is 15 residues long. V gave up 7 bases and J gave up 0 bases; unmatched junction bases: 8. Germline V gene sequence: CDR1 MNHNS, CDR2 SASEGT. CDR3 coding DNA: TGTGCCAGCACAATAGAGGGACAGATGAACACTGAAGCTTTCTTT. Translating it yields CASTIEGQMNTEAFF.

The chain links TRBV10-2 to TRBJ2-1; tentatively, D is TRBD2 (6 bases). V was clipped by 0 bases and J by 7 bases, with 19 bases between them. The CDR3 has 17 amino acids. From germline, CDR1 is WSHSY and CDR2 SAAADI. CDR3 nucleotide sequence: TGCGCCAGCAGTGAGTCGATGCTTTATCGGGAGAAAAATGAGCAGTTCTTC. It translates to CASSESMLYREKNEQFF.

The V gene is TRBV6-6, the J gene TRBJ2-5, with 7 bases identical to TRBD2. The CDR3 is 11 amino acids. V was clipped by 2 bases and J by 10 bases; unmatched bases: 1. Germline lookup yields CDR1 MNHNY and CDR2 SVGAGI (reference sequence). The CDR3: CASSYAGDQYF. DNA for the CDR3: TGTGCCAGCAGTTACGCGGGGGACCAGTACTTC.

The rearrangement joins TRBV6-4 to TRBJ2-3, with TRBD2 matching over 12 bases. V lost 4 bases to trimming and J lost 4 bases; unmatched junction nucleotides: 0. The CDR3 totals 14 residues. Germline CDR1 and CDR2: MRHNA and SNTAGT. DNA for the CDR3: TGTGCCAGCAGTGGACTAGCGGGAGCAGATACGCAGTATTTT. It codes for CASSGLAGADTQYF.

This chain uses TRBV29-1 with TRBJ2-3; unclear D gene. V lost 4 bases to trimming and J lost 2 bases, with 10 bases between them. The CDR3 spans 13 residues. Germline loops: CDR1 SQVTM, CDR2 ANQGSEA. The CDR3 DNA is TGCAGCGTTGCACCCGAGAACACAGATACGCAGTATTTT. The encoded protein is CSVAPENTDTQYF.

The chain joins TRBV2 to TRBJ1-5; 10 bases fit TRBD1. The CDR3 consists of 15 residues. Germline V lookup: CDR1 SNHLY, CDR2 FYNNEI. After removal of 8 bases from V and 6 bases from J, the junction contained 10 bases not matched to a gene. CDR3 region: CASADGTGASQPQHF. The CDR3 DNA is TGTGCCAGCGCTGACGGGACAGGGGCGAGTCAGCCCCAGCATTTT.

The chain recombines TRBV9 with TRBJ2-7, with 7 bases that match TRBD2. V shed 3 bases and J 5 bases; nucleotides not matched to a gene: 5. CDR1 is SGDLS, CDR2 YYNGEE, per germline. CDR3 length: 13 amino acids. The CDR3 DNA reads TGTGCCAGCAGCGGCGGGACTAAGGACGAGCAGTACTTC. Translated, it gives CASSGGTKDEQYF.

J is TRBJ2-5 and V is TRBV28, with D possibly matching TRBD2 (6 bases). The J call may be faulty, since TRBJ2-7 better matches the DNA end. The germline V gene has CDR1 MDHEN and CDR2 SYDVKM. The CDR3 is 15 amino acids. CDR3 amino acids: CASSPPGTQAYEQYF. The CDR3 region has the DNA TGTGCCAGCAGTCCACCCGGGACTCAAGCCTACGAGCAGTACTTC.

V usage is TRBV7-9 and J usage is TRBJ1-1; perhaps TRBD1 as D (5 bases). The V end lost 1 base, the J end lost 11 bases, and 14 bases lay between the germline ends. CDR3 length: 13 amino acids. The germline V gene encodes CDR1 SEHNR and CDR2 FQNEAQ (reference sequence). This CDR3 reads CASSLDGTGGAFF. The CDR3, as DNA: TGTGCCAGCAGCTTAGACGGGACCGGGGGGGCTTTCTTT.

This sequence joins TRBV19 and TRBJ2-7, with D tentatively TRBD1 (5 bases). Germline V CDR1 and CDR2: LNHDA, SQIVND (reference sequence). The CDR3 runs 12 residues. The V end lost 8 bases, the J end lost 7 bases, and 15 bases lay between the germline ends. Written as DNA, the CDR3 is TGTGCCAGTTCTCAGGGTAACGGGGAGCAGTACTTC. This gives the protein CASSQGNGEQYF.